The clone carrying this TCR beta chain has at least ten counts. The data originate from a study of T-cell reconstitution after alpha-beta-depleted transplantation in children. Library preparation (for TCRbeta) was performed with unique molecular identifiers. MiXCR was run by TCRdb on the PCR reads, yielding one entry per CDR3 protein. Of hundreds of thousands of distinct CDR3 sequences listed, roughly 15% are singletons. This specimen consisted of PBMCs from the stem cell graft donor, obtained from the stem cell graft. The sequence was obtained from a human donor who donated a stem cell graft to a child with acute myeloid leukemia.

CDR3 DNA: TGCAGCGTTTTCAAAGGGGAGACCCAGTACTTC. It codes for CSVFKGETQYF. The V gene is TRBV29-1, the J gene TRBJ2-5; D gene unclear. Germline V lookup: CDR1 SQVTM, CDR2 ANQGSEA. The CDR3 contains 11 residues. Trimming shortened V by 5 bases and J by 5 bases, and 9 bases separated the two germline ends.